This T cell receptor beta chain was retrieved from a study of T cell repertoires in cytomegalovirus infection. Study-level background: Newly reported HLA-C-restricted and thoroughly characterized HLA-B-restricted CMV epitopes were employed.

TCRdb reprocessed the reads with MiXCR, giving one entry per CDR3 protein. The sample holds a few hundred thousand distinct CDR3 sequences; more than 20% are singletons and the top ten take approximately 12%. Concerning this clonotype: Its antigen remains unknown.

Whole-study findings and limits: Accumulated public TCR beta family frequency recognized individuals carrying CMV together with the relevant HLA. CMV-specific TCR beta clonotypes restricted by HLA-C dominated the ex vivo response.

CDR1 is MNHEY and CDR2 is SMNVEV in the germline V gene (reference sequence). Trimming removed 6 bases from V and 6 bases from J; junction bases left unmatched: 13. The CDR3 is 16 residues long. Material: cultured PBMCs, obtained from culture after CMV antigen stimulation. The clonotype comes from a human donor in good health (CMV status not recorded). Some clones in this sample may be carry-over from other donors' samples. V gene TRBV27 combines with J gene TRBJ2-3, with 9 bases identical to TRBD1. DNA for the CDR3: TGTGCCAGCAGGGGGACAGGGACGTCTTTTTTGGATACGCAGTATTTT. Translated: CASRGTGTSFLDTQYF.